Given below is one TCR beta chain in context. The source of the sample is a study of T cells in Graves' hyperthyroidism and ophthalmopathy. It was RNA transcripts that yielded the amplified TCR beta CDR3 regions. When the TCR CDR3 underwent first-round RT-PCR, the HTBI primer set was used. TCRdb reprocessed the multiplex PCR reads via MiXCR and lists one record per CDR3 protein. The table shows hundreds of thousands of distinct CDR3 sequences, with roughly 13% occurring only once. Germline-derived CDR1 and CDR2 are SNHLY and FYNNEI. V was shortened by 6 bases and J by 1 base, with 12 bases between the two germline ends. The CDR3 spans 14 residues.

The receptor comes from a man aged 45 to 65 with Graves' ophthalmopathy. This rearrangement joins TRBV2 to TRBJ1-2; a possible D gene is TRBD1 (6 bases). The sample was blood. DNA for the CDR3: TGTGCCAGCAGAGAGGGACAAATTAACTATGGCTACACCTTC. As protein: CASREGQINYGYTF.